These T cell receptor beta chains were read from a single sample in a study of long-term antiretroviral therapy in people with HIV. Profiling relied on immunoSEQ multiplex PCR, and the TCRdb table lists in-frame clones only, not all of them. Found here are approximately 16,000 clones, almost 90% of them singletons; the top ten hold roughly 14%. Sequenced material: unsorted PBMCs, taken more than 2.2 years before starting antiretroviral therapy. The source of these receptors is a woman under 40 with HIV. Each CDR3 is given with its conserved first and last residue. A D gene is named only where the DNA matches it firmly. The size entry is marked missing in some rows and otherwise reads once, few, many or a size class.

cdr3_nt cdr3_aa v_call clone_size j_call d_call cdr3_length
TGTGCCAGCAGCATTGCATGGGGGGAGGGAAACACCATATATTTT CASSIAWGEGNTIYF TRBV9 - TRBJ1-3 - 15
TGTGCCAGCAGCAAAGCAACAGGGACGCCCCACAGCTCCTATAATTCACCCCTCCACTTT CASSKATGTPHSSYNSPLHF TRBV21-1 - TRBJ1-6 - 20
TGTGCCAGCAGCCCGTCCCCCTGGGACACTGAAGCTTTCTTT CASSPSPWDTEAFF TRBV9 - TRBJ1-1 - 14
TGTGCCAGCAGCCCGGGACAGGGGGCGTACCAGCCCCAGCATTTT CASSPGQGAYQPQHF TRBV7-2 - TRBJ1-5 TRBD1 15
TGTGCCAGCAGCTTGCTACCCGGTACCTATAATTCACCCCTCCACTTT CASSLLPGTYNSPLHF TRBV5-5 - TRBJ1-6 - 16
TGTGCCAGCAGTGAAGCAAGCCATTTGGACCATGGCTACACCTTC CASSEASHLDHGYTF TRBV6-1 - TRBJ1-2 - 15
TGCGCCAGCAGCATCGGGTGGGGGAACACTGAAGCTTTCTTT CASSIGWGNTEAFF TRBV5-1 - TRBJ1-1 - 14
TGTGCCAGCAGCCCAAGATCCGGGACGGTCAGCTCCTACGAGCAGTACTTC CASSPRSGTVSSYEQYF TRBV14 - TRBJ2-7 - 17
TGTGCCAGCAGGCCAGGACAGGGCCTAAGGGAAAAACTGTTTTTT CASRPGQGLREKLFF TRBV7-9 large TRBJ1-4 TRBD1 15
TGCAGCGTTGTGGGCCATAAGGGCACTGAAGCTTTCTTT CSVVGHKGTEAFF TRBV29-1 few TRBJ1-1 - 13